This passage covers 24 T cell receptor beta chains from one sample sequenced in a study of vaccination and CD4 T cells after COVID-19. No antigens are known for them. An Oncomine TCR Beta short-read assay was used to sequence the DNA from cultured CD4+ T cells. TCRdb re-called the PCR reads with MiXCR, one entry per CDR3 protein. The table lists about 23,000 distinct CDR3 sequences, under 55% of them singletons. This sample's treatment: roughly ten-day PBMC culture with coronavirus spike peptide pools or control peptides (ViraFEST assay). The source was CD4+ T cells from blood, cultured in vitro, collected before SARS-CoV-2 vaccination. These receptors were obtained from a human donor who received a COVID-19 vaccine.

Only a few counts were recorded for this clonotype. J is TRBJ1-2 and V is TRBV19; 7 nucleotides agree with TRBD1. Germline trimming cut 6 bases from V and 8 bases from J; bases unmatched to any gene: 9. Per germline, CDR1 LNHDA and CDR2 SQIVND (reference sequence). The CDR3 extends over 13 amino acids. CDR3 coding DNA: TGTGCCAGTAGCGTAACAGGGGCGGGCGGCTACACCTTC. Translation gives CASSVTGAGGYTF.

The gene calls are TRBV20-1 and TRBJ2-7, with TRBD1 as a possible D gene (7 bases). CDR3 size: 14 residues. Per germline, CDR1 DFQATT and CDR2 SNEGSKA (reference sequence). V was cut by 3 bases and J by 7 bases, with 19 bases left in between. The CDR3 DNA reads as TGCAGTGCTAGTAAGGGAAGGGGGCTAGCGGAGCAGTACTTC. It translates to CSASKGRGLAEQYF.

This clonotype was seen just once. The CDR3 DNA is TGCAGTGCTAGAGCGGGGGGGGGTGATGAAAAACTGTTTTTT. Translation gives CSARAGGGDEKLFF. The V call is TRBV20-1, the J call TRBJ1-4; perhaps TRBD1 as D (5 bases). The CDR3 is 14 amino acids. Between the trimmed V and J ends, which lost 1 base and 6 bases, there was a span of 12 bases. Germline V gene lookup returns CDR1 DFQATT and CDR2 SNEGSKA (reference sequence).

This clonotype was observed a few times. This rearrangement joins TRBV20-1 to TRBJ2-7; 11 bases match TRBD2. Germline assignment: CDR1 DFQATT and CDR2 SNEGSKA (reference sequence). The J segment lost 4 bases and the V segment lost 0 bases, leaving 5 bases of the junction unmatched. The CDR3 totals 15 residues. CDR3 loop: CSARDVAGGSYEQYF. The CDR3 DNA sequence: TGCAGTGCTAGAGATGTAGCGGGGGGGTCATACGAGCAGTACTTC.

The chain couples TRBV9 to TRBJ2-2, with a tentative D call TRBD2 (6 bases). The CDR3 extends over 16 amino acids. Between the trimmed V and J ends, which lost 2 bases and 6 bases, there was a span of 17 bases. CDR1 is SGDLS, CDR2 YYNGEE, per germline. The CDR3 loop is CASSVGGFIMSGELFF. The CDR3 DNA reads TGTGCCAGCAGCGTCGGAGGGTTTATTATGTCCGGGGAGCTGTTTTTT.

The rearrangement uses TRBV12-3 or TRBV12-4 and TRBJ1-1; TRBD1 aligns across 8 bases. Germline trimming cut 7 bases from V and 4 bases from J; bases unmatched to any gene: 8. CDR3 length: 14 amino acids. CDR3 nucleotides: TGTGCCAGCATTCCAGGGGGCCGGGGCACTGAAGCTTTCTTT. This encodes CASIPGGRGTEAFF.

The chain uses TRBV19 and TRBJ2-5, with 8 bases lining up with TRBD1. V shed 5 bases and J 9 bases; nucleotides not matched to a gene: 5. This CDR3 is 12 amino acids long. Germline-derived CDR1 and CDR2 are LNHDA and SQIVND (reference sequence). The CDR3 reads CASSSDRVAQYF. The CDR3 DNA sequence: TGTGCCAGTAGTTCGGACAGGGTGGCCCAGTACTTC. Full variable domain (missing parts from reference TRBV19 and TRBJ2-5): DGGITQSPKYLFRKEGQNVTLSCEQNLNHDAMYWYRQDPGQGLRLIYYSQIVNDFQKGDIAEGYSVSREKKESFPLTVTSAQKNPTAFYLCASSSDRVAQYFGPGTRLLVL.

The chain links TRBV7-2 to TRBJ1-2; D is undetermined. The ends were cut back, 3 bases at V and 4 bases at J, with 6 bases in the middle. The CDR3 spans 12 residues. Per germline, CDR1 SGHTA and CDR2 FQGNSA. CDR3 bases: TGTGCCAGCAGCTTTCAATCCTATGGCTACACCTTC. As protein: CASSFQSYGYTF.

About this clonotype itself: No conserved phenylalanine or tryptophan is present at the end of the CDR3, so a read error is the likely explanation. The chain employs TRBV10-3 and TRBJ1-2; D remains unclear. With 6 bases removed from V and 0 bases from J, the gap between germline ends came to 11 bases. CDR3 size: 14 residues. Per the germline V gene, CDR1 is ENHRY and CDR2 is SYGVKD. CDR3 protein: CAIRWTGSNYGYTS. The CDR3 DNA is TGTGCCATCAGATGGACGGGGTCTAACTATGGCTACACCTCC.

This clonotype was seen once. The gene calls are TRBV27 and TRBJ1-2; possibly TRBD1 for D (5 bases). This CDR3 is built from 14 residues. V dropped 5 bases and J dropped 6 bases, with 16 bases sitting between them. Germline CDR1 MNHEY, CDR2 SMNVEV (reference sequence). CDR3 sequence: CASSPWGQGDGYTF. CDR3 sequence (DNA): TGTGCCAGCAGTCCCTGGGGTCAGGGTGATGGCTACACCTTC.

This sequence joins TRBV7-3 and TRBJ1-2; possible D gene TRBD1, 6 bases. V shed 4 bases and J shed 3 bases, with 12 bases lying between them. The CDR3 runs to 14 residues. CDR1 is SGHTA, CDR2 FQGTGA, per germline. The DNA for the CDR3 is TGTGCCAGCAGCTCACGGGCAGGGGACTATGGCTACACCTTC. This encodes CASSSRAGDYGYTF.

The chain employs TRBV10-3 and TRBJ2-5; TRBD2 aligns across 9 bases. The germline CDR1 and CDR2 sequences are ENHRY and SYGVKD. The trim removed 3 bases at V and 7 bases at J, leaving 12 bases unmatched. The CDR3 totals 16 residues. CDR3 in amino acids: CAISDTSSGGQGTQYF. The CDR3 DNA reads as TGTGCCATCAGTGATACCAGCAGCGGGGGGCAGGGGACCCAGTACTTC.

This chain uses TRBV19 with TRBJ1-5, with unresolved D. This CDR3 region has 16 residues. V lost 6 bases and J lost 5, with 20 bases in between. The germline V gene encodes CDR1 LNHDA and CDR2 SQIVND (reference sequence). CDR3 residues: CASRYAVGARDQPQHF. As DNA, the CDR3 is TGTGCCAGTAGATATGCAGTAGGAGCTAGGGATCAGCCCCAGCATTTT.

The chain links TRBV6-1 to TRBJ1-3; D perhaps matches TRBD1 (5 bases). Germline V gene sequence: CDR1 MNHNS, CDR2 SASEGT. This CDR3 contains 14 residues. The V end was cut by 7 bases, the J end by 0 bases, with 10 bases between. The CDR3 region is CASNRQFSGNTIYF. DNA for the CDR3: TGTGCCAGCAATCGACAGTTCTCTGGAAACACCATATATTTT.

This chain links TRBV7-7 with TRBJ2-1; 7 bases map to TRBD2. V lost 5 bases and J lost 8; bases outside the gene matches: 6. The length of the CDR3 is 13 residues. CDR1 is SSHAT and CDR2 is FNYEAQ in the germline V gene (reference sequence). The CDR3 protein is CASSPGRVDEQFF. Here the CDR3 DNA reads TGTGCCAGCAGCCCGGGGAGGGTGGATGAGCAGTTCTTC.

This chain connects TRBV2 to TRBJ2-7; D might be TRBD2 (7 bases). The germline V gene has CDR1 SNHLY and CDR2 FYNNEI. CDR3 length: 14 amino acids. With 5 bases removed from V and 0 bases from J, the gap between germline ends came to 11 bases. The CDR3 reads CASSTGGRSYEQYF. The CDR3 DNA reads as TGTGCCAGCAGTACCGGGGGGCGCTCCTACGAGCAGTACTTC.

V is TRBV27 and J is TRBJ1-5; the D is unclear. This CDR3 has 11 residues. V was trimmed by 8 bases and J by 7 bases, leaving 9 bases between them. CDR1 and CDR2 from the germline V gene are MNHEY and SMNVEV (reference sequence). The CDR3 sequence: CASGYRQPQHF. DNA of the CDR3: TGTGCCAGCGGTTACCGGCAGCCCCAGCATTTT.

The table lists this clonotype with a few counts. This chain connects TRBV10-3 to TRBJ1-3; weak D call: TRBD1 (5 bases). Germline V gives CDR1 ENHRY, CDR2 SYGVKD. Trimming removed 6 bases at V and 7 bases at J, with 13 bases between. The CDR3 has 13 amino acids. As DNA, the CDR3 is TGTGCCATCAGGGGGACTACGGGGAACACCATATATTTT. It encodes CAIRGTTGNTIYF.

The J gene is TRBJ2-2, the V gene TRBV2, with unresolved D. Between the trimmed V and J ends, which lost 7 bases and 1 base, there was a span of 10 bases. This CDR3 is built from 14 residues. Per germline, CDR1 SNHLY and CDR2 FYNNEI. The CDR3 coding sequence is TGTGCCAGCAACCGGGTCGGGAACACCGGGGAGCTGTTTTTT. Residues: CASNRVGNTGELFF. Complete variable domain (other parts from reference TRBV2 and TRBJ2-2): EPEVTQTPSHQVTQMGQEVILRCVPISNHLYFYWYRQILGQKVEFLVSFYNNEISEKSEIFDDQFSVERPDGSNFTLKIRSTKLEDSAMYFCASNRVGNTGELFFGEGSRLTVL.

This clonotype was seen only a few times. The chain recombines TRBV20-1 with TRBJ2-3; D gene unclear. The germline V gene has CDR1 DFQATT and CDR2 SNEGSKA (reference sequence). The CDR3 spans 13 residues. V shed 1 base and J shed 2 bases, with 7 bases lying between them. The CDR3 region is CSARATPTDTQYF. DNA of the CDR3: TGCAGTGCTAGAGCGACCCCCACAGATACGCAGTATTTT.

This clonotype was seen a few times. V is TRBV6-5 and J is TRBJ1-5; D not resolved. V gave up 0 bases and J gave up 4 bases, with 25 bases separating them. CDR3 length: 20 amino acids. CDR1 and CDR2 from the germline V gene are MNHEY and SVGAGI. CDR3 loop: CASSYSMAGSGLYGNQPQHF. The CDR3 DNA follows: TGTGCCAGCAGTTACTCGATGGCAGGTAGCGGCCTTTACGGGAATCAGCCCCAGCATTTT.

This clonotype was found a few times. This chain joins TRBV10-3 and TRBJ2-7, with D perhaps TRBD1 or TRBD2 (5 bases each). V was trimmed by 2 bases and J by 5 bases, leaving 10 bases between them. The CDR3 contains 13 residues. Germline lookup yields CDR1 ENHRY and CDR2 SYGVKD. The chain's CDR3 is CAISEIRGHEQYF. The CDR3 bases are TGTGCCATCAGTGAGATTCGGGGCCACGAGCAGTACTTC.

The V call is TRBV6-1, the J call TRBJ1-3; perhaps TRBD1 as D (5 bases). CDR1 and CDR2 from the germline V gene are MNHNS and SASEGT. V shed 6 bases and J shed 4 bases, with 13 bases lying between them. This CDR3 has 14 residues. The CDR3 nucleotides read TGTGCCAGCAGCTTGGGGCCGGGGGGAAACACCATATATTTT. As protein: CASSLGPGGNTIYF.

The rearrangement links TRBV19 to TRBJ2-3; 8 nucleotides agree with TRBD1. The germline V gene encodes CDR1 LNHDA and CDR2 SQIVND (reference sequence). The CDR3 loop spans 18 amino acids. The V gene end was trimmed by 6 bases and the J gene end by 1 base; junction bases not matched to a gene: 15. The CDR3 loop is CASRSGRGRSLGTDTQYF. CDR3 DNA: TGTGCCAGTAGGTCGGGCAGGGGGCGATCCCTTGGCACAGATACGCAGTATTTT.